The rows below give T cell receptor beta chains drawn from one sample of a study of technical replicates of blood from a handful of donors. Some clones are missing from TCRdb's copy, which holds only in-frame ones; the method was immunoSEQ multiplex PCR. The repertoire consists of 75,000 to 90,000 clones, with around 93% occurring once and the leading ten covering roughly 0.25%. Sequenced: T cells isolated from PBMCs. The source of these receptors is a human donor in good health. Both conserved end residues are part of each CDR3. The order of the fields is V gene, J gene, CDR3 protein.

V gene: TRBV10-3
J gene: TRBJ1-1
CDR3 protein: CAIGEGGVVTEAFF

V gene: TRBV13
J gene: TRBJ2-3
CDR3 protein: CASSSPRSTDTQYF

V gene: TRBV7-2
J gene: TRBJ1-3
CDR3 protein: CASSLWAPNTIYF

V gene: TRBV11-2
J gene: TRBJ2-7
CDR3 protein: CASSLDRWSETGSEQYF

V gene: TRBV18
J gene: TRBJ1-1
CDR3 protein: CASSEQGGRDTEAFF

V gene: TRBV6-1
J gene: TRBJ1-1
CDR3 protein: CASETGGSTEAFF

V gene: TRBV14
J gene: TRBJ1-4
CDR3 protein: CASSPRTGREKLFF

V gene: TRBV7-2
J gene: TRBJ1-4
CDR3 protein: CASSTSGANEKLFF

V gene: TRBV5-4
J gene: TRBJ2-7
CDR3 protein: CASSPGTGAYEQYF

V gene: TRBV7-3
J gene: TRBJ1-1
CDR3 protein: CASSLSLPGVTPEAFF

V gene: TRBV28
J gene: TRBJ2-1
CDR3 protein: CASSFGLAGDHEQFF

V gene: TRBV2
J gene: TRBJ1-2
CDR3 protein: CASRLDRVNGYTF

V gene: TRBV10-3
J gene: TRBJ1-3
CDR3 protein: CAITPTNRGSGNTIYF

V gene: TRBV6-1
J gene: TRBJ1-5
CDR3 protein: CASSARVRQPQHF

V gene: TRBV4-1
J gene: TRBJ2-1
CDR3 protein: CASGDSLGNEQFF

V gene: TRBV19
J gene: TRBJ2-3
CDR3 protein: CASSTRNRGRLGTDTQYF

V gene: TRBV10-1
J gene: TRBJ2-7
CDR3 protein: CASTRYTYEQYF

V gene: TRBV27
J gene: TRBJ2-7
CDR3 protein: CASSLSVGKLYEQYF

V gene: TRBV5-4
J gene: TRBJ2-7
CDR3 protein: CASSLGGLSSYEQYF

V gene: TRBV11-3
J gene: TRBJ2-2
CDR3 protein: CASSPGRFGQSNTGELFF

V gene: TRBV10-2
J gene: TRBJ1-6
CDR3 protein: CASTGYNSPLHF

V gene: TRBV28
J gene: TRBJ1-5
CDR3 protein: CASSLWARAQHF

V gene: TRBV9
J gene: TRBJ2-1
CDR3 protein: CASSPSGSSYNEQFF

V gene: TRBV7-9
J gene: TRBJ2-7
CDR3 protein: CASSFNTGPYEQYF

V gene: TRBV5-4
J gene: TRBJ2-1
CDR3 protein: CASSLGFSASDNEQFF

V gene: TRBV4-1
J gene: TRBJ1-5
CDR3 protein: CASSPLVVLGQRALSNQPQHF

V gene: TRBV2
J gene: TRBJ2-2
CDR3 protein: CASSLLLDRPTYTGELFF

V gene: TRBV2
J gene: TRBJ2-3
CDR3 protein: CASSLITSGRGTDTQYF

V gene: TRBV4-1
J gene: TRBJ2-1
CDR3 protein: CASSPAAGGNEQFF

V gene: TRBV19
J gene: TRBJ1-5
CDR3 protein: CASSILDRGNQPQHF

V gene: TRBV6-5
J gene: TRBJ2-7
CDR3 protein: CASKSSYEQYF

V gene: TRBV27
J gene: TRBJ1-1
CDR3 protein: CASSSFEGARGEAFF

V gene: TRBV7-9
J gene: TRBJ1-5
CDR3 protein: CASSLGTGVSNQPQHF

V gene: TRBV19
J gene: TRBJ2-7
CDR3 protein: CASTSGAGGLSSYEQYF

V gene: TRBV7-9
J gene: TRBJ2-7
CDR3 protein: CASSLSESSYEQYF

V gene: TRBV14
J gene: TRBJ1-1
CDR3 protein: CASSLSWRPWDTEAFF

V gene: TRBV7-6
J gene: TRBJ2-2
CDR3 protein: CASSSRETGGTGELFF

V gene: TRBV15
J gene: TRBJ2-3
CDR3 protein: CATSRDLGLAGGTDTQYF

V gene: TRBV4-1
J gene: TRBJ2-1
CDR3 protein: CASSQQQGYEQFF

V gene: TRBV7-8
J gene: TRBJ1-1
CDR3 protein: CASSLFQNTEAFF

V gene: TRBV18
J gene: TRBJ1-2
CDR3 protein: CASSHGQINYGYTF

V gene: TRBV5-1
J gene: TRBJ2-7
CDR3 protein: CASSLRGYYEQYF

V gene: TRBV6-5
J gene: TRBJ1-2
CDR3 protein: CASSIQGYGYTF